A selection of T cell receptor beta chains follows, all from one sample in a study of T cell responses to AZD1222 COVID-19 vaccine. The data were produced by immunoSEQ multiplex PCR, yet TCRdb's version contains in-frame clones alone and is incomplete. The top ten clones hold approximately 2.1% of a sample with 120,000 to 150,000 clones, 88% of them seen once. The sequencing used peripheral blood, collected on day 0 of AZD1222 vaccination. These receptors were collected from an adult in good health. The CDR3 runs from the conserved cysteine through the conserved F or W. A D gene is named only where the DNA matches it firmly. Where a row states a size, it is once, few, many or the class of an expanded clone; other rows omit it.

J gene	clone size	CDR3 length	V gene	D gene	CDR3 protein	CDR3 DNA
TRBJ1-4	NA	15	TRBV27	NA	CASSATGVPSLKLFF	TGTGCCAGCAGTGCCACCGGAGTCCCAAGCCTAAAACTGTTTTTT
TRBJ2-3	NA	18	TRBV10-3	TRBD2	CAISESDGLAGDRQAQYF	TGTGCCATCAGTGAGTCCGATGGACTAGCGGGAGATAGGCAGGCGCAGTATTTT
TRBJ2-1	NA	15	TRBV7-2	NA	CASSLFPNRYNEQFF	TGTGCCAGCAGCTTATTCCCTAATCGGTACAATGAGCAGTTCTTC
TRBJ1-5	NA	14	TRBV7-2	NA	CASSPRGANQPQHF	TGTGCCAGCAGCCCCAGGGGTGCCAATCAGCCCCAGCATTTT
TRBJ2-2	once	17	TRBV6-2/TRBV6-3	TRBD1	CASSPTGTGGFTGELFF	TGTGCCAGCAGTCCAACCGGGACAGGGGGCTTCACCGGGGAGCTGTTTTTT
TRBJ2-5	NA	14	TRBV9	NA	CASSVGPAEETQYF	TGTGCCAGCAGCGTAGGGCCAGCAGAAGAGACCCAGTACTTC
TRBJ2-4	NA	15	TRBV21-1	NA	CASSKMSGTKNIQYF	TGTGCCAGCAGCAAAATGAGCGGAACCAAAAACATTCAGTACTTC
TRBJ1-2	NA	13	TRBV29-1	NA	CSVEEIRGTAHTF	TGCAGCGTTGAAGAGATTAGGGGAACCGCTCACACCTTC
TRBJ1-2	NA	15	TRBV5-1	NA	CASSLEVTTTYGYTF	TGCGCCAGCAGCTTGGAGGTGACCACTACCTATGGCTACACCTTC
TRBJ1-3	NA	14	TRBV28	NA	CASSLAGPRNTIYF	TGTGCCAGCAGTTTAGCGGGACCCCGAAACACCATATATTTT
TRBJ2-5	NA	15	TRBV4-2	NA	CASSQGGSGGETQYF	TGTGCCAGCAGCCAAGGCGGCTCCGGGGGAGAGACCCAGTACTTC
TRBJ1-4	NA	17	TRBV28	NA	CASSPAGALATNEKLFF	TGTGCCAGCAGTCCGGCCGGGGCTCTAGCAACTAATGAAAAACTGTTTTTT
TRBJ1-5	NA	14	TRBV2	TRBD1	CASRPGTGMQPQHF	TGTGCCAGCAGACCCGGGACAGGGATGCAGCCCCAGCATTTT
TRBJ2-2	NA	14	TRBV30	TRBD1	CAWLRTGRTGELFF	TGTGCCTGGTTACGGACAGGGAGGACCGGGGAGCTGTTTTTT
TRBJ2-3	NA	17	TRBV5-6	NA	CASSSMGEGVSTDTQYF	TGTGCCAGCAGCTCCATGGGTGAGGGGGTTAGCACAGATACGCAGTATTTT
TRBJ1-2	few	13	TRBV24-1	NA	CATSERTGRGYTF	TGTGCCACCAGTGAACGAACCGGACGAGGCTACACCTTC
TRBJ2-2	NA	16	TRBV27	TRBD2	CASNKGLAGNTGELFF	TGTGCCAGCAATAAGGGGCTAGCGGGGAACACCGGGGAGCTGTTTTTT
TRBJ1-1	NA	15	TRBV6-5	NA	CASRDRKGTHGEAFF	TGTGCCAGCAGGGACCGAAAAGGGACCCACGGGGAAGCTTTCTTT
TRBJ1-1	NA	15	TRBV5-1	NA	CASSPSRAPNTEAFF	TGCGCCAGCAGCCCATCCAGGGCTCCGAACACTGAAGCTTTCTTT
TRBJ1-1	NA	14	TRBV27	NA	CASSTHQGATEAFF	TGTGCCAGCAGTACACACCAAGGAGCCACTGAAGCTTTCTTT
TRBJ2-4	NA	13	TRBV5-1	NA	CASSRDGQNIQYF	TGCGCCAGCAGCCGGGACGGACAAAACATTCAGTACTTC
TRBJ1-1	NA	13	TRBV9	NA	CASSVSLNTEAFF	TGTGCCAGCAGCGTATCTCTGAACACTGAAGCTTTCTTT
TRBJ2-6	NA	16	TRBV18	NA	CASSPRGSSGANVLTF	TGTGCCAGCTCACCCCGGGGCAGCTCTGGGGCCAACGTCCTGACTTTC
TRBJ2-7	NA	15	TRBV6-5	TRBD2	CASSYSVGRAYEQYF	TGTGCCAGCAGTTACTCGGTCGGGAGGGCCTACGAGCAGTACTTC
TRBJ1-3	NA	14	TRBV4-1	NA	CASTVTVPGNTIYF	TGCGCCAGCACCGTGACAGTCCCTGGAAACACCATATATTTT